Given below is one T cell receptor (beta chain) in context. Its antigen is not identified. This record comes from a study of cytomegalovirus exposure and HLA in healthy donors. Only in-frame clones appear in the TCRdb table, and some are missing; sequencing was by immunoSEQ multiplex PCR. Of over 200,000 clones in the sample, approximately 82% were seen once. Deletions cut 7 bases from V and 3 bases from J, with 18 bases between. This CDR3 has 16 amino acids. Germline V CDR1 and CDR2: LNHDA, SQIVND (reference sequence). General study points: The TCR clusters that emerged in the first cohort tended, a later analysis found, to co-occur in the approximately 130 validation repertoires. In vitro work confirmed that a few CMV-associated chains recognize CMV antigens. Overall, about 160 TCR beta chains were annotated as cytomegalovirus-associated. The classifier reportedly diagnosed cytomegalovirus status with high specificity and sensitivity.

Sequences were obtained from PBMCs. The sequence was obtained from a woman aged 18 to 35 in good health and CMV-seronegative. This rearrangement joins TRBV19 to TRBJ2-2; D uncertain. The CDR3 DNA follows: TGTGCCAGTAAGTCCGAACCCCGCTCTCACACCGGGGAGCTGTTTTTT. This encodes CASKSEPRSHTGELFF. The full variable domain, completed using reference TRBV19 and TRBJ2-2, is DGGITQSPKYLFRKEGQNVTLSCEQNLNHDAMYWYRQDPGQGLRLIYYSQIVNDFQKGDIAEGYSVSREKKESFPLTVTSAQKNPTAFYLCASKSEPRSHTGELFFGEGSRLTVL.